The rows below give T cell receptor beta chains drawn from one sample of a study of blood T cell repertoires in COVID-19. Profiling relied on immunoSEQ multiplex PCR, and the TCRdb table lists in-frame clones only, not all of them. This sample carries 55,000 to 65,000 clones, roughly 89% of them seen once, and the ten largest clones take around 45%. Material for sequencing was peripheral blood. The receptors here all came from a woman aged 55-69 years with COVID-19, enrolled during active disease. Both conserved end residues are part of each CDR3. D genes are given only for firm matches. Size tells how often a clone was seen (once, few, many) or the class of an expanded clone, and some rows leave it out.

>15|-|TRBD1|TRBJ2-7|TRBV27
CASTSTPGTGYEQYF
TGTGCCAGCACCTCGACTCCCGGGACAGGGTACGAGCAGTACTTC
>16|-|TRBD2|TRBJ2-1|TRBV2
CASTQTSGGSYNEQFF
TGTGCCAGCACCCAGACTAGCGGGGGGTCCTACAATGAGCAGTTCTTC
>14|-|-|TRBJ2-7|TRBV27
CASRTTGASYEQYF
TGTGCCAGCAGGACGACGGGAGCTTCCTACGAGCAGTACTTC
>12|-|TRBD1|TRBJ1-1|TRBV6-2/TRBV6-3
CASSLRQGRAFF
TGTGCCAGCAGTCTACGACAGGGAAGAGCTTTCTTT
>13|-|-|TRBJ2-2|TRBV12-3/TRBV12-4
CASKEGVTGELFF
TGTGCCAGCAAGGAAGGGGTCACCGGGGAGCTGTTTTTT
>13|-|-|TRBJ2-2|TRBV10-3
CAIYGGEAGELFF
TGTGCCATCTATGGCGGGGAAGCCGGGGAGCTGTTTTTT
>17|-|-|TRBJ1-1|TRBV19
CASSQQGFKLRNTEAFF
TGTGCCAGTAGTCAACAGGGTTTCAAACTGAGGAACACTGAAGCTTTCTTT
>13|-|-|TRBJ1-5|TRBV7-2
CASSLVNNQPQHF
TGTGCCAGCAGCTTAGTTAACAATCAGCCCCAGCATTTT
>13|-|-|TRBJ1-2|TRBV28
CASSLARQYGYTF
TGTGCCAGCAGTTTAGCCCGACAGTATGGCTACACCTTC
>15|-|TRBD1|TRBJ1-6|TRBV7-9
CASSPEGDRGSPLHF
TGTGCCAGCAGCCCCGAAGGGGACAGGGGCTCACCCCTCCACTTT
>13|-|-|TRBJ1-5|TRBV7-9
CASSPGPLSPQHF
TGTGCCAGCAGCCCTGGGCCTTTGTCGCCCCAGCATTTT
>14|medium-sized|-|TRBJ2-7|TRBV11-3
CASSLVLTGFEQYF
TGTGCCAGCAGCTTAGTGCTCACAGGGTTCGAGCAGTACTTC
>13|-|-|TRBJ2-3|TRBV12-3/TRBV12-4
CASRGEGTDTQYF
TGTGCCAGCAGAGGGGAAGGCACAGATACGCAGTATTTT
>15|-|-|TRBJ2-2|TRBV10-1
CASSTGPLNTGELFF
TGCGCCAGCAGTACTGGGCCTTTGAACACCGGGGAGCTGTTTTTT
>14|-|TRBD1|TRBJ1-6|TRBV5-1
CASSPGQGESPLHF
TGCGCCAGCAGCCCTGGACAGGGTGAGTCACCCCTCCACTTT
>13|-|-|TRBJ2-7|TRBV10-2
CASSDPSAGEQYF
TGCGCCAGCAGTGACCCCTCCGCGGGCGAGCAGTACTTC
>13|-|TRBD1|TRBJ1-5|TRBV30
CAWGGDSQQPQHF
TGTGCCTGGGGCGGGGACAGTCAGCAGCCCCAGCATTTT
>15|-|-|TRBJ1-2|TRBV28
CASSSPGRGNYGYTF
TGTGCCAGCAGTTCCCCCGGCAGGGGCAACTATGGCTACACCTTC
>14|-|-|TRBJ1-3|TRBV5-1
CASSLSGGGNTIYF
TGCGCCAGCAGCTTAAGCGGGGGTGGAAACACCATATATTTT
>16|once|TRBD2|TRBJ2-2|TRBV25-1
CASSKTAGGSTGELFF
TGTGCCAGCAGTAAGACAGCGGGGGGCTCAACCGGGGAGCTGTTTTTT
>15|-|TRBD1|TRBJ1-5|TRBV6-5
CASSSTGTGQWPQHF
TGTGCCAGCAGCTCCACCGGGACAGGCCAATGGCCCCAGCATTTT
>15|-|-|TRBJ2-7|TRBV7-9
CASSTRTSPSYEQYF
TGTGCCAGCAGCACGCGGACTTCGCCTTCCTACGAGCAGTACTTC
>16|-|TRBD2|TRBJ2-2|TRBV11-2
CASSLVAGGHTGELFF
TGTGCCAGCAGCTTAGTTGCGGGGGGGCACACCGGGGAGCTGTTTTTT
>16|-|-|TRBJ1-5|TRBV6-6
CASSFRTLGARQPQHF
TGTGCCAGCAGTTTTCGCACCCTTGGGGCTCGGCAGCCCCAGCATTTT
>13|-|-|TRBJ1-5|TRBV6-1
CASSEARGWPQHF
TGTGCCAGCAGTGAAGCTAGAGGATGGCCCCAGCATTTT
>16|few|TRBD2|TRBJ2-3|TRBV4-2
CASSQGSSGGHDTQYF
TGTGCCAGCAGCCAAGGTAGTAGCGGGGGGCACGATACGCAGTATTTT
>14|-|TRBD1|TRBJ1-4|TRBV7-6
CASSRGQGNEKLFF
TGTGCCAGCAGCCGGGGACAGGGGAATGAAAAACTGTTTTTT
>13|-|-|TRBJ1-2|TRBV12-3/TRBV12-4
CASRHDRYYGYTF
TGTGCCAGCAGACATGACAGATACTATGGCTACACCTTC
>16|-|TRBD2|TRBJ2-1|TRBV2
CASGSGSEVSYNEQFF
TGTGCCAGCGGGAGCGGGAGTGAAGTTTCCTACAATGAGCAGTTCTTC
>14|-|-|TRBJ1-6|TRBV11-2
CASSLKWQGRSLHF
TGTGCCAGCAGCTTAAAATGGCAGGGGCGATCCCTCCACTTT
>14|-|-|TRBJ2-1|TRBV19
CASSSRDLNNEQFF
TGTGCCAGTAGTTCCCGGGACTTAAACAATGAGCAGTTCTTC
>12|-|-|TRBJ2-3|TRBV5-5
CASSTQGDTQYF
TGTGCCAGCAGCACCCAGGGTGATACGCAGTATTTT
>15|-|-|TRBJ2-3|TRBV29-1
CSVVSVGGITDTQYF
TGCAGCGTTGTGTCCGTCGGCGGAATCACAGATACGCAGTATTTT
>14|few|-|TRBJ1-6|TRBV6-5
CASSSGQHNSPLHF
TGTGCCAGCAGCTCGGGACAACATAATTCACCCCTCCACTTT
>16|-|TRBD1|TRBJ2-5|TRBV27
CASSPNRGRQDETQYF
TGTGCCAGCAGTCCAAACAGGGGACGGCAAGATGAGACCCAGTACTTC
>14|-|TRBD1|TRBJ1-2|TRBV19
CASSIWDRNYGYTF
TGTGCCAGTAGTATATGGGACAGAAACTATGGCTACACCTTC
>17|-|TRBD1|TRBJ2-4|TRBV9
CASSVGGTGGGGDIQYF
TGTGCCAGCAGCGTGGGCGGGACAGGGGGCGGTGGGGACATTCAGTACTTC
>15|-|-|TRBJ2-7|TRBV27
CASSIMTGSSYEQYF
TGTGCCAGCAGTATCATGACAGGAAGCTCCTACGAGCAGTACTTC
>14|few|TRBD2|TRBJ2-5|TRBV3-1/TRBV3-2
CASSLLAGWETQYF
TGTGCCAGCAGCCTGCTAGCGGGCTGGGAGACCCAGTACTTC
>12|-|-|TRBJ1-6|TRBV6-2/TRBV6-3
CASSNPLGARHF
TGTGCCAGCAGTAACCCCCTGGGGGCGAGACACTTT
>13|-|-|TRBJ1-6|TRBV20-1
CSASADYNSPLHF
TGCAGTGCTAGTGCAGACTATAATTCACCCCTCCACTTT
>13|-|-|TRBJ1-1|TRBV7-6
CASSSTGNTEAFF
TGTGCCAGCAGCTCTACAGGGAACACTGAAGCTTTCTTT
>15|-|-|TRBJ2-4|TRBV3-1/TRBV3-2
CASSQERETKNIQYF
TGTGCCAGCAGCCAAGAAAGGGAGACTAAAAACATTCAGTACTTC
>12|-|-|TRBJ1-2|TRBV6-2/TRBV6-3
CASSPTGVGYTF
TGTGCCAGCAGCCCTACAGGTGTTGGCTACACCTTC
>14|-|TRBD1|TRBJ1-1|TRBV2
CASSEDRVGTEAFF
TGTGCCAGCAGTGAGGACAGGGTGGGCACTGAAGCTTTCTTT